This is a list of T cell receptor beta chains from one sample in a study of T-cell reconstitution after alpha-beta-depleted transplantation in children. TCRdb re-called the PCR reads through MiXCR, storing one row per CDR3 protein. The data hold about 510,000 distinct CDR3 sequences, with 11% observed a single time. Sequenced material: PBMCs, mostly from graft donor cells, taken 180 days after TCRalphabeta/CD19-depleted stem cell transplant. Receptors originate from a female patient aged 2 to 10 who had a stem cell transplant for aplastic anemia, so the T cells may come from the graft donor. The CDR3 runs from the conserved cysteine through the conserved F or W. The D gene is left open where the match is weak. Expanded clones are given a class, and other clones once, few, many or no size at all.

D,size,V,J,DNA,CDR3
TRBD2,.,TRBV7-2,TRBJ2-7,TGTGCCAGCAGCCTCGCCAGACTAGCGGGAGTGCCCTACGAGCAGTACTTC,CASSLARLAGVPYEQYF
.,.,TRBV15,TRBJ1-2,TGTGCCACCCATCCAGGGGCGTCTAACTATGGCTACACCTTC,CATHPGASNYGYTF
.,many,TRBV20-1,TRBJ2-1,TGCAGTGCTAGATTTTGGGGAGAGCAGTTCTTC,CSARFWGEQFF
TRBD2,many,TRBV12-3/TRBV12-4,TRBJ2-7,TGTGCCAGTAGTTTATTTAGCGGGAGCCCCCACGAGCAGTACTTC,CASSLFSGSPHEQYF
TRBD2,few,TRBV20-1,TRBJ2-1,TGCAGTACGCTAGCGGGAGGCTCCTACAATGAGCAGTTCTTC,CSTLAGGSYNEQFF
TRBD1,many,TRBV5-1,TRBJ2-2,TGCGCCAGCAGCTACTCCGGGACAGGGGGACTCGGGGAGCTGTTTTTT,CASSYSGTGGLGELFF
.,few,TRBV18,TRBJ1-3,TGTGCCAGCTCACCACCGGCGGACTTAGCCTGGACTGGAAACACCATATATTTT,CASSPPADLAWTGNTIYF
.,few,TRBV7-2,TRBJ2-3,TGTGCCAGCAGCTACCGTAGCGGCTCCACAGATACGCAGTATTTT,CASSYRSGSTDTQYF
.,few,TRBV20-1,TRBJ2-1,TGCAGTGCTAGGGGCACCCAAACTGGGCAGTTCTTC,CSARGTQTGQFF
.,.,TRBV3-1,TRBJ1-2,TGTGCCAGCAGCCAAGAAATCAGGACGACCTATGGCTACACCTTC,CASSQEIRTTYGYTF
TRBD1,many,TRBV28,TRBJ2-1,TGTGCCAGCAGTTTCGGAGCAGGGGGCGGAGATGAGCAGTTCTTC,CASSFGAGGGDEQFF
.,many,TRBV6-2/TRBV6-3,TRBJ2-1,TGTGCCAGCAGCCGACTAAGAAGCGGCCAATTCTATGAGCAGTTCTTC,CASSRLRSGQFYEQFF
.,.,TRBV7-9,TRBJ1-2,TGTGCCAGCAGCTTAGCGCTCGGGGTCCACTATGGCTACACCTTC,CASSLALGVHYGYTF
.,.,TRBV11-2,TRBJ2-1,TGTGCCAGCAGCTTAGGAGAGTGGACATTGAGCTCCTACAATGAGCAGTTCTTC,CASSLGEWTLSSYNEQFF
.,.,TRBV28,TRBJ1-5,TGTGCCAGCAGTTTATATGGGTTGATTAGCAATCAGCCCCAGCATTTT,CASSLYGLISNQPQHF
.,few,TRBV4-1,TRBJ2-2,TGCGCCAGCAGCCTACCTACAGGGTTCCCCGGGGAGCTGTTTTTT,CASSLPTGFPGELFF
TRBD2,.,TRBV27,TRBJ2-1,TGTGCCAGCAGTTCTCCTCTGGGACTAGTCGGGTACTACAATGAGCAGTTCTTC,CASSSPLGLVGYYNEQFF
TRBD2,few,TRBV11-2,TRBJ2-1,TGTGCCAGCAGCTTGTCTATAGCGGGTGTTTTGGATGAGCAGTTCTTC,CASSLSIAGVLDEQFF
.,few,TRBV20-1,TRBJ2-3,TGCAGTGCTAGCGGGAGCGGAACGCAGTATTTT,CSASGSGTQYF
.,.,TRBV7-9,TRBJ1-5,TGTGCCAGCAGCTTTCACGACAATCAGCCCCAGCATTTT,CASSFHDNQPQHF
.,.,TRBV4-2,TRBJ2-5,TGTGCCAGCAGCCAAGGAGTGGGGCGGCCGCTCCAAGAGACCCAGTACTTC,CASSQGVGRPLQETQYF
TRBD1,.,TRBV18,TRBJ1-4,TGTGCCAGCTCACCACGCACCATACAGGGGTCCGCGGCCGGGAAACTGTTTTTT,CASSPRTIQGSAAGKLFF
TRBD1,many,TRBV28,TRBJ1-2,TGTGCCACCGGTATAAGGACAGGGGGTAACTATGGCTACACCTTC,CATGIRTGGNYGYTF
.,many,TRBV4-3,TRBJ2-3,TGCGCCAGCAGCCAAGATCTGTCCACAGATACGCAGTATTTT,CASSQDLSTDTQYF
TRBD2,many,TRBV6-2/TRBV6-3,TRBJ2-7,TGTGCCAGCAGTTACCCCGTAAGCGGGAGGGGAAGCTACGAGCAGTACTTC,CASSYPVSGRGSYEQYF
.,.,TRBV25-1,TRBJ2-7,TGTGCCAGCAGTGAATACCCAACAGAGAACTACGAGCAGTACTTC,CASSEYPTENYEQYF
.,few,TRBV6-6,TRBJ1-6,TGTGCCAGCTGGGTTTTCACATCACCCCTCCACTTT,CASWVFTSPLHF
TRBD2,few,TRBV12-5,TRBJ2-3,TGTGCTAGTGGTTTGGCCCCTAGCGGGTCTAGCACAGATACGCAGTATTTT,CASGLAPSGSSTDTQYF
.,few,TRBV7-9,TRBJ2-1,TGTGCCAGCAGCTTAGCTTTTCTGACTGTAAATGAGCAGTTCTTC,CASSLAFLTVNEQFF
TRBD2,.,TRBV6-2/TRBV6-3,TRBJ2-1,TGTGCCAGCCTTACCCCGGGACTAGCGGTCTACAATGAGCAGTTCTTC,CASLTPGLAVYNEQFF
.,few,TRBV9,TRBJ2-7,TGTGCCAGCAGCGTAGCACTGACTACCTACGAGCAGTACTTC,CASSVALTTYEQYF
.,few,TRBV10-3,TRBJ2-6,TGTGCCGCAGGATACAGGGCTACTGGGGCCAACGTCCTGACTTTC,CAAGYRATGANVLTF
TRBD2,.,TRBV7-9,TRBJ2-3,TGTGCCAGCAGCCTGAGACTAGCGGGAAGGGCAGATACGCAGTATTTT,CASSLRLAGRADTQYF
.,few,TRBV7-2,TRBJ2-4,TGTGCCAGCAGCTTAGGAGGGGGGATGGGAGCCAAAAACATTCAGTACTTC,CASSLGGGMGAKNIQYF
.,few,TRBV14,TRBJ1-2,TGTGCCAGCAGCCACGGACCAGCCTATGGCTACACCTTC,CASSHGPAYGYTF
.,few,TRBV6-5,TRBJ2-7,TGTGCCAGCAGTTACTCGGGCAGCAACTACGAGCAGTACTTC,CASSYSGSNYEQYF
.,.,TRBV10-2,TRBJ2-5,TGCGCCAGCATCCCCTCCCATGGGGAGACCCAGTACTTC,CASIPSHGETQYF